One and the same sample provided the 18 T cell receptor beta chains below, sequenced in a study of cytomegalovirus exposure and HLA in healthy donors. PCR employed 60 Vbeta and 13 Jbeta primers. Profiled with immunoSEQ multiplex PCR; TCRdb holds only in-frame clones, not every one. The sample lists roughly 180,000 clones; about 83% were seen once. Sequencing input: PBMCs. The receptors come from a woman aged 25 to 39 in good health and CMV-seropositive.

The rearrangement links TRBV5-1 to TRBJ2-3; the match to TRBD2 covers 9 bases. The CDR3 is 15 residues long. Per germline, CDR1 SGHRS and CDR2 YFSETQ. V dropped 0 bases and J dropped 4; count of bases not matched to a gene: 3. CDR3 sequence reads: CASSLGLAGSDTQYF. Here the CDR3 DNA reads TGCGCCAGCAGCTTGGGGCTAGCGGGGTCAGATACGCAGTATTTT.

This clone appeared once. V usage is TRBV6-1 and J usage is TRBJ1-2, with TRBD1 matching 10 bases. The V segment lost 6 bases and the J segment 1 base; nucleotides outside the gene matches: 5. The CDR3 consists of 15 residues. Germline loops: CDR1 MNHNS, CDR2 SASEGT. The CDR3 here is CASRRQGAFNYGYTF. CDR3 coding DNA: TGTGCCAGCAGACGACAGGGGGCTTTTAACTATGGCTACACCTTC.

The rearrangement links TRBV6-6 to TRBJ2-1, with 8 nucleotides matching TRBD1. Germline V gene lookup returns CDR1 MNHNY and CDR2 SVGAGI (reference sequence). The ends lost 5 bases at V and 5 bases at J; junction bases unmatched: 8. The CDR3 runs 15 residues. The CDR3 DNA sequence: TGTGCCAGCAGTATACGACAGGGGAAGAACAATGAGCAGTTCTTC. Residues: CASSIRQGKNNEQFF.

V is TRBV7-9 and J is TRBJ1-1; a weak D match, TRBD1 (6 bases). Germline CDR1 SEHNR, CDR2 FQNEAQ (reference sequence). V was shortened by 5 bases and J by 0 bases, with 10 bases between the two germline ends. The CDR3 is 14 amino acids. CDR3 in amino acids: CASSHGTLNTEAFF. The CDR3 bases are TGTGCCAGCAGCCATGGGACACTGAACACTGAAGCTTTCTTT.

The V and J genes are TRBV19 and TRBJ2-1, with TRBD2 matching over 12 bases. Trimming removed 9 bases from V and 1 base from J; junction bases left unmatched: 16. Germline CDR1 LNHDA, CDR2 SQIVND (reference sequence). The CDR3 extends over 19 amino acids. CDR3 in amino acids: CASSRKPGLAGQSYNEQFF. CDR3 nucleotides: TGTGCCAGCTCCCGAAAACCGGGACTAGCGGGCCAATCCTACAATGAGCAGTTCTTC.

The chain joins TRBV18 to TRBJ2-5, with 7 bases matching TRBD1. CDR3 length: 15 amino acids. The J segment lost 3 bases and the V segment lost 1 base, leaving 5 bases of the junction unmatched. CDR1 is KGHSH and CDR2 is LQKENI in the germline V gene. This CDR3 is CASSPLHRGEETQYF. DNA for the CDR3: TGTGCCAGCTCACCACTGCACAGGGGCGAAGAGACCCAGTACTTC.

V usage is TRBV2 and J usage is TRBJ2-7; no definite D call. This CDR3 contains 14 residues. The germline CDR1 and CDR2 sequences are SNHLY and FYNNEI. V was trimmed by 3 bases and J by 0 bases, leaving 9 bases between them. CDR3 coding DNA: TGTGCCAGCAGTGACCCCAGCGTCTCCTACGAGCAGTACTTC. Its translation is CASSDPSVSYEQYF.

This chain links TRBV6-1 with TRBJ1-4, with D possibly matching TRBD1 (5 bases). Germline lookup yields CDR1 MNHNS and CDR2 SASEGT. The CDR3 contains 15 residues. V was cut by 4 bases and J by 3 bases, with 12 bases left in between. In DNA form, the CDR3 reads TGTGCCAGCAGTGTCCCAGGGAGGTCTAATGAAAAACTGTTTTTT. Its translation is CASSVPGRSNEKLFF.

This clone was picked up a small number of times. The chain combines TRBV6-5 with TRBJ1-1; tentatively, D is TRBD1 (5 bases). Between the trimmed V and J ends, which lost 4 bases and 5 bases, there was a span of 17 bases. CDR3 length: 15 residues. CDR1 is MNHEY, CDR2 SVGAGI, per germline. CDR3 sequence: CASSSGGGEKTEAFF. The CDR3 nucleotides read TGTGCCAGCAGTTCGGGGGGAGGGGAGAAAACTGAAGCTTTCTTT.

In its sample, this clone was seen a few times. This sequence joins TRBV4-1 and TRBJ1-6; D is undetermined. CDR1 and CDR2 (germline): MGHRA, YSYEKL. V was pared by 0 bases and J by 7 bases, with 10 bases between. CDR3 length: 15 amino acids. Written as DNA, the CDR3 is TGCGCCAGCAGCCAAGATCCCCCTCGGAATTCACCCCTCCACTTT. This encodes CASSQDPPRNSPLHF.

A few counts support this clone. V is TRBV5-4 and J is TRBJ1-1; maybe TRBD1 (6 bases). Germline V gene data show CDR1 as SGHNT and CDR2 as YYREEE (reference sequence). This CDR3 spans 14 amino acids. The V and J ends lost 2 bases and 4 bases respectively, with 12 bases between them. The chain's CDR3 is CASSFRVGGTEAFF. The CDR3 nucleotides are TGTGCCAGCAGCTTTCGAGTAGGGGGCACTGAAGCTTTCTTT. Supplemented by reference TRBV5-4 and TRBJ1-1, the full variable domain reads ETGVTQSPTHLIKTRGQQVTLRCSSQSGHNTVSWYQQALGQGPQFIFQYYREEENGRGNFPPRFSGLQFPNYSSELNVNALELDDSALYLCASSFRVGGTEAFFGQGTRLTVV.

This clone was counted only a few times. V is TRBV10-3 and J is TRBJ1-2, with 8 bases aligning to TRBD1. Trimming cost V 7 bases and J 8 bases; bases outside gene matches: 18. The V gene's germline CDR1 is ENHRY and CDR2 SYGVKD. The length of the CDR3 is 16 residues. CDR3 nucleotide sequence: TGTGCCATCATCGACCCTCTGGGCCAGGGGGCGCGAGGCTACACCTTC. Encoded protein: CAIIDPLGQGARGYTF.

With regard to this clone: An end of the junction does not agree with germline; a read error may underlie this. The chain recombines TRBV11-2 with TRBJ2-7, with no clear D. Germline CDR1 reads SGHAT; CDR2 reads FQNNGV. The CDR3 is 15 residues long. The CDR3 nucleotides read TGTGCCAGCAGCCTAGAAGTGTCGGGTTTTAGCGAGCAGTACTTC. Translation: CASSLEVSGFSEQYF.

V is TRBV2 and J is TRBJ2-2; perhaps TRBD2 as D (5 bases). V lost 7 bases and J 0 bases, leaving 12 bases between the germline ends. The CDR3 consists of 15 residues. The germline V gene has CDR1 SNHLY and CDR2 FYNNEI. The CDR3 coding sequence is TGTGCCAGCAAGTGGCTAGCCGCGAACACCGGGGAGCTGTTTTTT. Translating it yields CASKWLAANTGELFF.

This chain links TRBV28 with TRBJ1-1; no definite D call. Germline loops: CDR1 MDHEN, CDR2 SYDVKM. The length of the CDR3 is 15 residues. V was clipped by 2 bases and J by 0 bases, with 10 bases between them. As DNA, the CDR3 is TGTGCCAGCAGTTTAGGTACGACTATGAACACTGAAGCTTTCTTT. Translating it yields CASSLGTTMNTEAFF.

A few counts support this clone. J is TRBJ2-7 and V is TRBV27; perhaps TRBD1 as D (5 bases). The V gene's germline CDR1 is MNHEY and CDR2 SMNVEV (reference sequence). V was shortened by 8 bases and J by 3 bases, with 20 bases between the two germline ends. This CDR3 contains 15 residues. The CDR3 sequence: CASRTSPGPVYEQYF. CDR3 sequence (DNA): TGTGCCAGCCGCACTTCGCCAGGGCCGGTCTACGAGCAGTACTTC.

The genes are TRBV28 and TRBJ1-2, with D possibly being TRBD1 (6 bases). Per germline, CDR1 MDHEN and CDR2 SYDVKM. The CDR3 sequence is 14 residues long. V lost 2 bases to trimming and J lost 0 bases, with 7 bases between them. The CDR3 here is CASSLGQPNYGYTF. The CDR3 coding sequence is TGTGCCAGCAGTTTAGGACAGCCTAACTATGGCTACACCTTC.

This chain links TRBV25-1 with TRBJ2-1; 8 nucleotides line up with TRBD2. The CDR3 sequence is 17 residues long. The J segment lost 6 bases and the V segment lost 6 bases, leaving 16 bases of the junction unmatched. Germline values: CDR1 MGHDK, CDR2 SYGVNS. DNA for the CDR3: TGTGCCAGCAGCCCGCCCCGGTCGGGACTAGGAAGCAATGAGCAGTTCTTC. It is translated as CASSPPRSGLGSNEQFF.